This T cell receptor beta chain was captured by sequencing in a study of blood T cell repertoires in COVID-19. As processed by the authors: Estimation of nucleated cell counts was performed using reference gene primer amplification. Method: immunoSEQ multiplex PCR; TCRdb's copy keeps in-frame clones and lacks some. The DNA gave D and trimming, while V, J and clone size come from that table. The sample contains 140,000 or so clones, 85% of which appear only once. This CDR3 has 12 amino acids. V was shortened by 5 bases and J by 8 bases, with 12 bases between the two germline ends. This clone was picked up a small number of times.

The TCR originated in a woman aged 40 to 55 who had recovered from COVID-19. The genes are TRBV12-3 or TRBV12-4 and TRBJ1-1; maybe TRBD1 (5 bases). The specimen sequenced was PBMCs or T cells enriched from blood (not recorded which). The CDR3 sequence: CASSDRYTEAFF. The CDR3 bases are TGTGCCAGCAGTGACAGATATACAGAAGCTTTCTTT.